This T cell receptor beta chain was identified during a study of regulatory T cells in long-lasting Graves disease. This sample's time point: newly diagnosed GD, antithyroid drugs for less than 3 months. From RNA extracted from PBMCs, the TCR library was made. Into tubes containing EDTA, 7.5 to 9.5 milliliters of peripheral blood were drawn. This CDR3 comprises 16 residues. The trim removed 1 base at V and 10 bases at J, leaving 11 bases unmatched. Germline CDR1 and CDR2: GTSNPN and SVGIG (reference sequence). Regarding the study as a whole: Segments TRBV28, TRBJ1-2 and TRBJ2-5 showed preferential usage in persistent disease.

Comments on this clonotype: Its cognate antigen is unknown.

Combining iRepertoire HTBI primers with Arm-PCR of CDR3 regions, the authors built TCR beta libraries. TCRdb reprocessed the multiplex PCR reads with MiXCR, giving one entry per CDR3 protein. In the table there are fewer than 650,000 distinct CDR3 sequences, about 15% of which are singletons. Separately, the same data were catalogued under a study of T cells in Graves' hyperthyroidism and ophthalmopathy. That work states: Most thyroid clonotypes with frequency above 0.001 were detected in blood.

The starting material was peripheral blood mononuclear cells (PBMCs), obtained at new diagnosis, from a patient treated with antithyroid drugs. The genes are TRBV30 and TRBJ1-6, with 9 positions matching TRBD1. The receptor comes from a woman aged 25-40 years with Graves disease. The CDR3: CAWSGSIDTGGSPLHF. Here the CDR3 DNA reads TGTGCCTGGAGTGGGTCAATTGACACAGGGGGCTCACCCCTCCACTTT.